The text below deals with one TCR beta chain. Antigen unknown. The entry originates in a study of shared clonotypes between healthy human individuals. Broader study findings: The sole specimen, blood, was sampled, and tissue repertoires likely differ.

Assay: immunoSEQ multiplex PCR; the TCRdb copy retains only in-frame clones and omits some. The repertoire holds some 580,000 clones, with nearly 98% as singletons. Selected positively for CCR7 and CD45RO-negative, naive CD8 cells excluded terminally differentiated effector memory CD45RA+ cells. Per the germline V gene, CDR1 is SGHTA and CDR2 is FQGNSA. The V gene lost 2 bases and the J gene lost 2 bases, with 16 bases spanning the gap. CDR3 size: 17 residues. The sample comprised naive CD8+ T cells sorted from blood. The chain uses TRBV7-2 and TRBJ2-1; D is possibly TRBD2 (6 bases). The source of this sequence is a young man in good health. In nucleotides, the CDR3 is TGTGCCAGCAGCTTATATCATGGGAGGCTTGCCTACAATGAGCAGTTCTTC. Translated, it gives CASSLYHGRLAYNEQFF.